This T cell receptor beta chain was retrieved from a study of blood T cell repertoires in COVID-19. In the study overall: Samples representing acute and convalescent COVID-19 were sourced from the United States, Italy and Spain. In each case, the material was cDNA or gDNA derived from T cells, B-cell-depleted T cells, or PBMCs.

Authors' data handling: Amplification with reference gene primers provided the estimates of nucleated cell counts. The data were produced by immunoSEQ multiplex PCR, yet TCRdb's version contains in-frame clones alone and is incomplete. D and trimming come from the DNA, and the V and J calls and clone size come from that table. The sample has some 48,000 clones, about 83% seen once. This clone came up once. There are 15 residues in the CDR3. Trimming left V 2 bases short and J 4 bases short, with 12 bases between. Germline V gene lookup returns CDR1 SGHVS and CDR2 FQNEAQ. The TCR was taken from a woman aged 55-70 years with acute or convalescent COVID-19. This chain links TRBV7-8 with TRBJ1-5; the D is unclear. The sample comprised peripheral blood. CDR3 amino acids: CASSLISGFNQPQHF. For the CDR3, the DNA is TGTGCCAGCAGCTTAATCTCCGGTTTTAATCAGCCCCAGCATTTT.